This paragraph covers one T cell receptor beta chain sequence. Its antigen is currently unknown. This CDR3 contains 16 residues. Germline lookup yields CDR1 SGHDT and CDR2 YYEEEE. The record originates from a study of monozygotic twins with inflammatory bowel disease. General observations from the study: The study supported no single strong signal or clonotype linked to IBD. It was observed that concordant and discordant twins did not differ in repertoire similarity, possibly given limited power.

Every sample had its cDNA made across eight separate reactions. Reprocessing the 5' RACE reads, TCRdb reports a single entry for every CDR3 protein and omits DNA. This sample's clone table lists approximately 400,000 distinct CDR3 sequences. The rearrangement uses TRBV5-6 and TRBJ2-2; the D gene TCRdb calls, TRBD1, cannot be checked with no DNA. This receptor was identified in a human donor with ulcerative colitis or Crohn's disease, or a healthy co-twin of an affected twin (not recorded which). Specimen: blood. The CDR3 spells CASSPYDRDNTGELFF.